The 19 T cell receptor beta chains below were found in one sample sequenced in a study of T-cell reconstitution after alpha-beta-depleted transplantation in children. Construction of the TCRbeta library involved unique molecular identifiers. TCRdb analysed the PCR reads with MiXCR anew, one entry per CDR3 protein. The table includes 400,000 to 500,000 distinct CDR3 sequences, 11% detected once. This specimen consisted of PBMCs from the stem cell graft donor, obtained from the stem cell graft. The receptors stem from a human donor who donated a stem cell graft to a child with acute myeloid leukemia.

This rearrangement joins TRBV7-2 to TRBJ1-1; 7 bases align to TRBD1. CDR1 and CDR2 (germline): SGHTA, FQGNSA. After removal of 5 bases from V and 1 base from J, the junction contained 4 bases not matched to a gene. The CDR3 is 14 residues long. CDR3 in DNA: TGTGCCAGCAGCAAGGACAGGTGGAACACTGAAGCTTTCTTT. Its translation: CASSKDRWNTEAFF.

Only a few counts were recorded for this clonotype. This sequence joins TRBV5-1 and TRBJ2-5, with D unresolved. CDR1 and CDR2 from the germline V gene are SGHRS and YFSETQ. Trimming left V 4 bases short and J 9 bases short, with 22 bases between. CDR3 size: 15 residues. The CDR3 here is CASSPGRNLAWAQYF. The CDR3 bases are TGCGCCAGCAGCCCCGGACGGAACCTGGCGTGGGCCCAGTACTTC.

This clonotype was seen a handful of times. V gene TRBV25-1 combines with J gene TRBJ2-1; 8 bases fit TRBD1. With V trimmed by 10 bases and J by 4 bases, 6 bases remained unmatched. CDR3 size: 13 residues. Germline V gene data show CDR1 as MGHDK and CDR2 as SYGVNS. CDR3 sequence (DNA): TGTGCCACCTCAGGGGGCGGTTACAATGAGCAGTTCTTC. Its protein is CATSGGGYNEQFF.

J is TRBJ2-7 and V is TRBV5-2; the table's D call, TRBD2, was not checked against the DNA. TRBV5-2 is described as a pseudogene. The CDR3 is 15 residues long. The CDR3 protein is CARGSGLGGGYEQYF. The CDR3 DNA sequence: TGTGCCAGGGGCTCCGGGCTTGGGGGGGGCTACGAGCAGTACTTC.

The chain couples TRBV5-4 to TRBJ1-6; tentatively, D is TRBD1 (6 bases). V dropped 4 bases and J dropped 5 bases, with 16 bases sitting between them. This CDR3 is 16 amino acids long. The germline V gene encodes CDR1 SGHNT and CDR2 YYREEE (reference sequence). Written as DNA, the CDR3 is TGTGCCAGCAGCCTGGAGCAGGGGACCCATAATTCACCCCTCCACTTT. Its protein is CASSLEQGTHNSPLHF. Based on the CDR3 plus reference TRBV5-4 and TRBJ1-6, the full variable domain is ETGVTQSPTHLIKTRGQQVTLRCSSQSGHNTVSWYQQALGQGPQFIFQYYREEENGRGNFPPRFSGLQFPNYSSELNVNALELDDSALYLCASSLEQGTHNSPLHFGNGTRLTVT.

This clonotype showed up just a few times. The chain combines TRBV20-1 with TRBJ2-1, with 7 bases aligning to TRBD1. CDR1 DFQATT and CDR2 SNEGSKA come from the germline V gene (reference sequence). The CDR3 totals 15 residues. V gave up 3 bases and J gave up 3 bases; unmatched junction bases: 8. The CDR3 spells CSARPGQQNYNEQFF. The CDR3 nucleotides are TGCAGTGCTAGGCCGGGACAGCAAAACTACAATGAGCAGTTCTTC.

This clonotype appeared many times. The chain recombines TRBV5-1 with TRBJ1-6, with TRBD1 identical over 12 bases. V was pared by 4 bases and J by 1 base, with 6 bases of the junction left unmatched. Germline V gene data show CDR1 as SGHRS and CDR2 as YFSETQ. This CDR3 has 18 residues. The CDR3 sequence: CASSGGDRGQSYNSPLHF. CDR3 sequence (DNA): TGCGCCAGCAGCGGAGGGGACAGGGGGCAATCCTATAATTCACCCCTCCACTTT.

The chain recombines TRBV10-3 with TRBJ2-1; TRBD2 might be the D (6 bases). The CDR3 has 16 amino acids. Germline CDR1 is ENHRY and CDR2 is SYGVKD. Trimming cost V 0 bases and J 6 bases, with 15 bases left between them. The CDR3 DNA follows: TGTGCCATCAGTGAGTCGATCCGGGAGCCGGCCAATGAGCAGTTCTTC. It translates to CAISESIREPANEQFF.

This clonotype occurred many times. The rearrangement uses TRBV11-3 and TRBJ2-5; 11 bases match TRBD2. Germline CDR1 and CDR2: SGHNT and YENEEA. This CDR3 has 16 amino acids. Germline trimming cut 5 bases from V and 5 bases from J; bases unmatched to any gene: 10. Here the CDR3 reads CASSITSGGAGETQYF. The CDR3, as DNA: TGTGCCAGCAGCATTACTAGCGGGGGCGCGGGCGAGACCCAGTACTTC.

The chain employs TRBV7-2 and TRBJ2-3, with no clear D. The CDR3 contains 15 residues. Germline V gene lookup returns CDR1 SGHTA and CDR2 FQGNSA. Deletions cut 1 base from V and 5 bases from J, with 13 bases between. Written as DNA, the CDR3 is TGTGCCAGCAGCTTAGACGGCACTTTCGGAGATACGCAGTATTTT. Translation gives CASSLDGTFGDTQYF. The whole variable domain, filled in from reference TRBV7-2 and TRBJ2-3, reads GAGVSQSPSNKVTEKGKDVELRCDPISGHTALYWYRQSLGQGLEFLIYFQGNSAPDKSGLPSDRFSAERTGGSVSTLTIQRTQQEDSAVYLCASSLDGTFGDTQYFGPGTRLTVL.

The chain recombines TRBV12-3 or TRBV12-4 with TRBJ2-7; a possible D gene is TRBD2 (5 bases). V lost 6 bases and J lost 0, with 15 bases in between. The CDR3 runs 15 residues. The chain's CDR3 is CASSQHSVSSYEQYF. CDR3 nucleotides: TGTGCCAGCAGCCAGCATAGCGTCAGCTCCTACGAGCAGTACTTC.

This clonotype was counted at least ten times. V gene TRBV29-1 combines with J gene TRBJ2-5, with D possibly matching TRBD2 (6 bases). The CDR3 extends over 13 amino acids. The V and J ends lost 5 bases and 5 bases respectively, with 15 bases between them. In germline, CDR1 is SQVTM, CDR2 ANQGSEA. In DNA, the CDR3 is TGCAGCGTTTCCGGGGGAGGTGGGGAGACCCAGTACTTC. Its translation is CSVSGGGGETQYF.

This clonotype has only a few counts. The V call is TRBV7-3, the J call TRBJ1-1; TRBD1 might be the D (6 bases). V was trimmed by 2 bases and J by 7 bases, leaving 14 bases between them. This CDR3 comprises 14 residues. CDR1 is SGHTA and CDR2 is FQGTGA in the germline V gene. CDR3 protein: CASSLQGWGGEAFF. The CDR3 DNA sequence: TGTGCCAGCAGCTTACAGGGGTGGGGGGGTGAAGCTTTCTTT. The full variable domain, with the rest looked up from reference TRBV7-3 and TRBJ1-1, is GAGVSQTPSNKVTEKGKYVELRCDPISGHTALYWYRQSLGQGPEFLIYFQGTGAADDSGLPNDRFFAVRPEGSVSTLKIQRTERGDSAVYLCASSLQGWGGEAFFGQGTRLTVV.

This clonotype appeared a few times. This chain uses TRBV5-1 with TRBJ1-2; 8 bases line up with TRBD1. J gave up 8 bases and V 0 bases, and 6 bases lay outside the gene matches. Germline loops: CDR1 SGHRS, CDR2 YFSETQ. The length of the CDR3 is 14 residues. The CDR3 spells CASSLVLAGGGYTF. CDR3 nucleotides: TGCGCCAGCAGCTTGGTTTTGGCAGGGGGCGGCTACACCTTC.

This clonotype was counted between two and nine times. The chain is built from TRBV10-3 and TRBJ2-1; D possibly matches TRBD1 or TRBD2 (5 bases each). V was pared by 3 bases and J by 6 bases, with 18 bases between. This CDR3 has 16 residues. CDR1 is ENHRY and CDR2 is SYGVKD in the germline V gene. In DNA form, the CDR3 reads TGTGCCATCAGTGAATCTGGGGGACCCAACTCCAATGAGCAGTTCTTC. It specifies CAISESGGPNSNEQFF.

This clonotype was observed a few times. The chain joins TRBV25-1 to TRBJ2-5; D perhaps matches TRBD1 (6 bases). Germline V CDR1 and CDR2: MGHDK, SYGVNS. This CDR3 has 15 residues. V was trimmed by 2 bases and J by 5 bases, leaving 15 bases between them. The chain's CDR3 is CASSETVAGDETQYF. The CDR3 coding sequence is TGTGCCAGCAGTGAAACGGTAGCAGGGGACGAGACCCAGTACTTC.

This clonotype came up a few times. The chain links TRBV5-1 to TRBJ2-3; a possible D gene is TRBD2 (6 bases). CDR3 size: 16 residues. Per the germline V gene, CDR1 is SGHRS and CDR2 is YFSETQ. The V and J ends lost 1 base and 2 bases respectively, with 14 bases between them. CDR3 DNA: TGCGCCAGCAGCTTGCGGCAGGGACTGCCCACAGATACGCAGTATTTT. This translates into CASSLRQGLPTDTQYF.

The V call is TRBV10-3, the J call TRBJ2-3, with TRBD2 identical over 9 bases. J gave up 5 bases and V 3 bases, and 3 bases lay outside the gene matches. The CDR3 spans 14 residues. Germline values: CDR1 ENHRY, CDR2 SYGVKD. CDR3 residues: CAISEGGGGDTQYF. For the CDR3, the DNA is TGTGCCATCAGTGAAGGCGGGGGGGGAGATACGCAGTATTTT.

The chain links TRBV7-3 to TRBJ2-1, with D hard to call. The V end was cut by 0 bases, the J end by 6 bases, with 9 bases between. The germline V gene encodes CDR1 SGHTA and CDR2 FQGTGA. The CDR3 extends over 14 amino acids. The CDR3 loop reads CASSLTTRGNEQFF. CDR3 nucleotide sequence: TGTGCCAGCAGCTTAACTACTCGCGGCAATGAGCAGTTCTTC.